This entry lists 10 T cell receptor beta chains sequenced from one sample in a study of OX40 agonist ivuxolimab in advanced cancers. The data were produced by immunoSEQ multiplex PCR, yet TCRdb's version contains in-frame clones alone and is incomplete. The table lists 67,000 or so clones, approximately 89% of them singletons. The material sequenced was CD4+ or CD8+ T cells sorted from blood, taken in a trial of the OX40 agonist ivuxolimab. The receptors were sampled from an adult with an advanced solid tumor such as melanoma, head and neck, liver or kidney cancer.

This chain uses TRBV25-1 with TRBJ2-2; TRBD1 might be the D (6 bases). Germline CDR1 is MGHDK and CDR2 is SYGVNS. This CDR3 has 14 residues. V was shortened by 5 bases and J by 3 bases, with 10 bases between the two germline ends. The CDR3 nucleotides read TGTGCCAGCAGTTCAGGGGATTACACCGGGGAGCTGTTTTTT. It is translated as CASSSGDYTGELFF.

This rearrangement joins TRBV7-6 to TRBJ2-7; D ambiguous. The V gene lost 2 bases and the J gene lost 3 bases, with 14 bases spanning the gap. The germline CDR1 and CDR2 sequences are SGHVS and FNYEAQ. This CDR3 comprises 15 residues. CDR3 in DNA: TGTGCCAGCAGCTTAAGGGCAGGTGTTGACTACGAGCAGTACTTC. Protein product: CASSLRAGVDYEQYF. The full variable domain, completed using reference TRBV7-6 and TRBJ2-7, is GAGVSQSPRYKVTKRGQDVALRCDPISGHVSLYWYRQALGQGPEFLTYFNYEAQQDKSGLPNDRFSAERPEGSISTLTIQRTEQRDSAMYRCASSLRAGVDYEQYFGPGTRLTVT.

V usage is TRBV29-1 and J usage is TRBJ1-1; 7 nucleotides match TRBD1. The germline CDR1 and CDR2 sequences are SQVTM and ANQGSEA. The CDR3 consists of 13 residues. Trimming took 3 bases from V and 0 from J; bases not matched to a gene: 1. CDR3 coding DNA: TGCAGCGTTGAGGGACAGCTGAACACTGAAGCTTTCTTT. Its translation is CSVEGQLNTEAFF.

The rearrangement joins TRBV21-1 to TRBJ2-2; TRBD2 is taken as the D call from the table, unchecked against the DNA. TRBV21-1 is termed a pseudogene. The CDR3 is 17 amino acids. The CDR3 DNA reads as TGTGCCAGCAGCTCCCAACTAGCGGGGGAACTCACCGGGGAGCTGTTTTTT. It translates to CASSSQLAGELTGELFF.

V is TRBV19 and J is TRBJ1-1; D possibly corresponds to TRBD1 (5 bases). This CDR3 contains 15 residues. V lost 3 bases and J 4 bases, leaving 15 bases between the germline ends. The germline V gene encodes CDR1 LNHDA and CDR2 SQIVND (reference sequence). CDR3 in amino acids: CASSIEWRGPTEAFF. In DNA, the CDR3 is TGTGCCAGTAGTATTGAATGGAGGGGCCCCACTGAAGCTTTCTTT.

J is TRBJ2-5 and V is TRBV6-1; D is perhaps TRBD1 (5 bases). This CDR3 is built from 13 residues. Germline V lookup: CDR1 MNHNS, CDR2 SASEGT. Deletions cut 4 bases from V and 3 bases from J, with 9 bases between. CDR3 sequence (DNA): TGTGCCAGCAGTGTTGCCAGGGAAGAGACCCAGTACTTC. The encoded protein is CASSVAREETQYF.

The chain's CDR3 is CASRLGHNEQFF. The CDR3 DNA follows: TGTGCCAGCAGACTAGGACACAATGAGCAGTTCTTC. This chain connects TRBV27 to TRBJ2-1, with a tentative D call TRBD2 (5 bases). The CDR3 loop spans 12 amino acids. The V end lost 6 bases, the J end lost 5 bases, and 8 bases lay between the germline ends. Germline V CDR1 and CDR2: MNHEY, SMNVEV (reference sequence).

V gene TRBV10-1 combines with J gene TRBJ2-5; the match to TRBD2 covers 15 bases. The CDR3 runs to 17 residues. From germline, CDR1 is WNHNN and CDR2 SYGVQD (reference sequence). J gave up 6 bases and V 4 bases, and 9 bases lay outside the gene matches. CDR3 sequence (DNA): TGCGCCAGCAGTGCCGGGACTAGCGGGGGGATGATGCAGACCCAGTACTTC. Its protein is CASSAGTSGGMMQTQYF.

The rearrangement links TRBV7-9 to TRBJ1-2; D unresolved. Germline V gene sequence: CDR1 SEHNR, CDR2 FQNEAQ (reference sequence). This CDR3 region has 14 residues. Trimming removed 5 bases from V and 3 bases from J, with 13 bases in between. The DNA of the CDR3 is TGTGCCAGCAGCCCACAATTCTATGACTATGGCTACACCTTC. Translation gives CASSPQFYDYGYTF.

In this sample, this clone turned up a few times. This rearrangement joins TRBV10-1 to TRBJ2-7, with TRBD2 matching over 9 bases. The J segment lost 4 bases and the V segment lost 7 bases, leaving 5 bases of the junction unmatched. CDR3 length equals 13 residues. Germline CDR1 and CDR2: WNHNN and SYGVQD (reference sequence). The chain's CDR3 is CASKASGAYEQYF. CDR3 nucleotide sequence: TGCGCCAGCAAGGCTAGCGGGGCGTACGAGCAGTACTTC.